The 21 T cell receptor beta chains below all came from one sample that was sequenced in a study of technical replicates of blood from several donors (dated by TCRdb to about 2017). Libraries were constructed by the immunoSEQ multiplex PCR assay. This is the immuneACCESS table as TCRdb keeps it, with only in-frame sequences that have V and J called. A part of the clones is gone; compared with another copy, unresolved V genes explain less than half, and the rest is unexplained. The sample table contains around 85,000 clones; only one count was recorded for 90% to 95% of them. The top ten constitute around 0.25% of the sample. The sequenced sample was T cells isolated from PBMCs. The receptors come from a human donor in good health.

This clone was seen once. The chain recombines TRBV27 with TRBJ1-5; D unclear. From germline, CDR1 is MNHEY and CDR2 SMNVEV (reference sequence). CDR3 length: 14 residues. V was shortened by 6 bases and J by 2 bases, with 11 bases between the two germline ends. The CDR3 here is CASSVGVGNQPQHF. CDR3 coding DNA: TGTGCCAGCAGCGTCGGGGTGGGCAATCAGCCCCAGCATTTT.

The chain uses TRBV7-8 and TRBJ2-3, with TRBD1 as a possible D gene (5 bases). Looked up from germline, CDR1 is SGHVS and CDR2 is FQNEAQ. This CDR3 spans 14 amino acids. Trimming left V 4 bases short and J 3 bases short, with 11 bases between. The CDR3 coding sequence is TGTGCCAGCAGCTCCCGATCAGGGACAGATACGCAGTATTTT. It translates to CASSSRSGTDTQYF.

Notes on this clone: The junction does not match germline at one end; this may be a read error. The chain uses TRBV7-9 and TRBJ1-1; D is perhaps TRBD1 (5 bases). This CDR3 region has 12 residues. Per germline, CDR1 SEHNR and CDR2 FQNEAQ (reference sequence). The CDR3 DNA is TGTGCCAGCAGCTTAGGCGCCGGGGGTTCTTCCTTT. It yields the protein CASSLGAGGSSF.

This chain connects TRBV5-1 to TRBJ2-3, with a possible D match to TRBD2 (6 bases). The V end was cut by 9 bases, the J end by 2 bases, with 19 bases between. Germline CDR1 SGHRS, CDR2 YFSETQ. The CDR3 contains 15 residues. The chain's CDR3 is CATQRRGGNTDTQYF. DNA for the CDR3: TGCGCCACCCAGAGGCGTGGGGGGAACACAGATACGCAGTATTTT.

In its sample, this clone was seen once. The chain couples TRBV9 to TRBJ2-3, with 7 bases lining up with TRBD1. The CDR3 consists of 17 residues. Germline V gene data show CDR1 as SGDLS and CDR2 as YYNGEE. The J segment lost 3 bases and the V segment lost 0 bases, leaving 10 bases of the junction unmatched. The DNA of the CDR3 is TGTGCCAGCAGCGTAGTAGGTCAGGGGGATCTTACAGATACGCAGTATTTT. Protein: CASSVVGQGDLTDTQYF.

This rearrangement joins TRBV28 to TRBJ1-4; unclear D gene. The V end lost 2 bases, the J end lost 5 bases, and 9 bases lay between the germline ends. The CDR3 has 14 residues. The germline V gene encodes CDR1 MDHEN and CDR2 SYDVKM. The CDR3 bases are TGTGCCAGCAGTTTAACTCAGGCCAATGAAAAACTGTTTTTT. Its protein is CASSLTQANEKLFF. Using reference TRBV28 and TRBJ1-4 for the parts outside the CDR3, the full variable domain is DVKVTQSSRYLVKRTGEKVFLECVQDMDHENMFWYRQDPGLGLRLIYFSYDVKMKEKGDIPEGYSVSREKKERFSLILESASTNQTSMYLCASSLTQANEKLFFGSGTQLSVL.

The rearrangement joins TRBV11-1 to TRBJ1-1, with D hard to call. This CDR3 is 14 amino acids long. Deletions cut 5 bases from V and 0 bases from J, with 10 bases between. From germline, CDR1 is SGHAT and CDR2 FQDESV (reference sequence). This CDR3 is CASSARGVNTEAFF. CDR3 DNA sequence: TGTGCCAGCAGCGCTAGAGGAGTGAACACTGAAGCTTTCTTT.

V usage is TRBV27 and J usage is TRBJ2-7, with 10 bases aligning to TRBD1. Germline CDR1 and CDR2: MNHEY and SMNVEV (reference sequence). The CDR3 has 15 amino acids. V gave up 3 bases and J gave up 4 bases; unmatched junction bases: 6. For the CDR3, the DNA is TGTGCCAGCAGTTTGGCCGGGACAGGGGTTTACGAGCAGTACTTC. This encodes CASSLAGTGVYEQYF.

This chain's CDR3 is CASSLGLAETETQYF. In nucleotides, the CDR3 is TGTGCCAGCAGCTTAGGACTAGCGGAAACAGAGACCCAGTACTTC. This chain uses TRBV5-4 with TRBJ2-5; 10 bases are shared with TRBD2. CDR1 is SGHNT and CDR2 is YYREEE in the germline V gene (reference sequence). The CDR3 sequence is 15 residues long. After removal of 2 bases from V and 4 bases from J, the junction contained 5 bases not matched to a gene. Variable domain in full (rest from reference TRBV5-4 and TRBJ2-5): ETGVTQSPTHLIKTRGQQVTLRCSSQSGHNTVSWYQQALGQGPQFIFQYYREEENGRGNFPPRFSGLQFPNYSSELNVNALELDDSALYLCASSLGLAETETQYFGPGTRLLVL.

In this sample, this clone turned up once. This sequence joins TRBV27 and TRBJ2-3; the D gene is possibly TRBD2 (6 bases). CDR3 length: 16 residues. CDR1 is MNHEY, CDR2 SMNVEV, per germline (reference sequence). Trimming removed 8 bases from V and 6 bases from J, with 24 bases in between. The CDR3 region is CASSPTSLGGVDTQYF. The CDR3 DNA reads TGTGCCAGCTCCCCCACTAGCCTCGGGGGAGTCGATACGCAGTATTTT.

The chain is built from TRBV10-1 and TRBJ2-7, with a tentative D call TRBD2 (6 bases). The V end lost 6 bases, the J end lost 2 bases, and 8 bases lay between the germline ends. The CDR3 has 12 amino acids. The germline V gene encodes CDR1 WNHNN and CDR2 SYGVQD (reference sequence). Written as DNA, the CDR3 is TGCGCCAGCAGCCCGGGGGCCTACGAGCAGTACTTC. This encodes CASSPGAYEQYF.

This sequence joins TRBV10-1 and TRBJ2-1; TRBD2 aligns across 11 bases. After removal of 5 bases from V and 3 bases from J, the junction contained 6 bases not matched to a gene. The CDR3 covers 16 residues. Per the germline V gene, CDR1 is WNHNN and CDR2 is SYGVQD (reference sequence). As DNA, the CDR3 is TGCGCCAGCAGTTCTAGCGGGAGGCATCTCTACAATGAGCAGTTCTTC. Translated: CASSSSGRHLYNEQFF.

As DNA, the CDR3 is TGTGCCAGCACCCCGGACAGGGAAATTGGTCAGCCCCAGCATTTT. Encoded protein: CASTPDREIGQPQHF. V gene TRBV2 combines with J gene TRBJ1-5; the match to TRBD1 covers 8 bases. Germline V gene lookup returns CDR1 SNHLY and CDR2 FYNNEI. Trimming removed 7 bases from V and 6 bases from J; junction bases left unmatched: 11. The CDR3 covers 15 residues.

The rearrangement uses TRBV2 and TRBJ1-3; 8 positions match TRBD1. The V and J ends lost 4 bases and 2 bases, in that order; junction bases with no gene match: 4. The CDR3 is 15 residues long. CDR1 and CDR2 (germline): SNHLY, FYNNEI. DNA for the CDR3: TGTGCCAGCAGTGTCGTACAGGGGGCTGGAAACACCATATATTTT. Translation: CASSVVQGAGNTIYF.

V is TRBV7-8 and J is TRBJ2-1, with 7 bases that match TRBD1. V shed 3 bases and J 0 bases; nucleotides not matched to a gene: 8. CDR1 and CDR2 from the germline V gene are SGHVS and FQNEAQ. This CDR3 comprises 17 residues. The CDR3 DNA reads TGTGCCAGCAGCTTGCCCTCCCAGGGGGTCTCCTACAATGAGCAGTTCTTC. This gives the protein CASSLPSQGVSYNEQFF.

The V call is TRBV10-3, the J call TRBJ2-2; possibly TRBD2 for D (5 bases). Trimming removed 10 bases at V and 2 bases at J, with 14 bases between. CDR1 is ENHRY and CDR2 is SYGVKD in the germline V gene. CDR3 length equals 14 residues. This CDR3 reads CATEGGVNTGELFF. CDR3 sequence (DNA): TGTGCCACTGAGGGTGGTGTTAACACCGGGGAGCTGTTTTTT.

The chain employs TRBV7-3 and TRBJ2-3, with 11 bases that match TRBD1. Unmatched junction bases numbered 5, after V lost 5 bases and J lost 1 base. CDR1 is SGHTA and CDR2 is FQGTGA in the germline V gene. This CDR3 comprises 16 residues. In DNA, the CDR3 is TGTGCCAGCAGCCCCCGGGACAGGGGGGGCACAGATACGCAGTATTTT. This codes for CASSPRDRGGTDTQYF.

This chain joins TRBV9 and TRBJ2-7, with 7 bases lining up with TRBD1. The V gene's germline CDR1 is SGDLS and CDR2 YYNGEE. The CDR3 contains 14 residues. V lost 0 bases, J lost 5 bases, and 5 bases stayed unmatched. This CDR3 is CASSVGQGPHEQYF. For the CDR3, the DNA is TGTGCCAGCAGCGTAGGACAGGGTCCCCACGAGCAGTACTTC.

The rearrangement uses TRBV6-6 and TRBJ2-4; 7 bases are shared with TRBD1. V shed 4 bases, J shed 8 bases, and the junction held 5 bases outside the gene matches. CDR3 length: 13 amino acids. CDR1 and CDR2 (germline): MNHNY, SVGAGI (reference sequence). CDR3 residues: CASSSPGGDIQYF. CDR3 nucleotides: TGTGCCAGCAGTTCCCCAGGGGGAGACATTCAGTACTTC.

The rearrangement links TRBV9 to TRBJ1-4; D perhaps matches TRBD1 (5 bases). The germline V gene encodes CDR1 SGDLS and CDR2 YYNGEE. The CDR3 is 14 residues long. V was clipped by 3 bases and J by 7 bases, with 13 bases between them. CDR3 sequence reads: CASSGRGEGEKLFF. As DNA, the CDR3 is TGTGCCAGCAGCGGAAGAGGGGAGGGTGAAAAACTGTTTTTT.

The J gene is TRBJ1-1, the V gene TRBV29-1, with 8 bases lining up with TRBD1. The V gene end was trimmed by 4 bases and the J gene end by 4 bases; junction bases not matched to a gene: 5. This CDR3 comprises 13 residues. The V gene's germline CDR1 is SQVTM and CDR2 ANQGSEA. CDR3 nucleotides: TGCAGCGTTGTTGGGGACAGGCTCACTGAAGCTTTCTTT. This sequence encodes CSVVGDRLTEAFF.